The 28 T cell receptor beta chains given below trace back to one sample, sequenced in a study of cytomegalovirus exposure and HLA in healthy donors. PCR employed 60 Vbeta and 13 Jbeta primers. Produced via immunoSEQ multiplex PCR; TCRdb's table is partial and in-frame only. Of 100,000 to 150,000 clones listed, approximately 84% are singletons. Sequenced sample: PBMCs. These receptors all come from a woman aged 18-29 years in good health and CMV-seronegative.

This clone was counted a few times. This chain connects TRBV27 to TRBJ1-1, with D unclear. CDR3 length equals 13 residues. The germline V gene encodes CDR1 MNHEY and CDR2 SMNVEV (reference sequence). V was pared by 6 bases and J by 4 bases, with 12 bases between. CDR3 DNA sequence: TGTGCCAGCAGCCTTTATGAGCGCACTGAAGCTTTCTTT. Its protein product is CASSLYERTEAFF.

This clone was observed a handful of times. J is TRBJ1-2 and V is TRBV5-6; 7 nucleotides line up with TRBD1. The junction had 3 bases not matched to a gene; V was cut back by 1 base and J by 6 bases. The CDR3 totals 13 residues. Germline CDR1 is SGHDT and CDR2 is YYEEEE. In DNA form, the CDR3 reads TGTGCCAGCAGCTTGAGACAGGGCGATGGCTACACCTTC. Its translation is CASSLRQGDGYTF.

The chain links TRBV6-5 to TRBJ1-2; the match to TRBD1 covers 7 bases. The germline V gene encodes CDR1 MNHEY and CDR2 SVGAGI. There are 15 residues in the CDR3. Trimming took 2 bases from V and 8 from J; bases not matched to a gene: 11. Here the CDR3 DNA reads TGTGCCAGCAGTTACCGACAGGGAATGAGCGGGGGCTACACCTTC. Translation gives CASSYRQGMSGGYTF.

The V gene is TRBV4-2, the J gene TRBJ2-7; 8 nucleotides agree with TRBD1. CDR1 is LGHNA and CDR2 is YNFKEQ in the germline V gene. The CDR3 loop spans 16 amino acids. V was clipped by 4 bases and J by 1 base; unmatched bases: 9. CDR3 in amino acids: CASSREDRGGSYEQYF. Written as DNA, the CDR3 is TGTGCCAGCAGCCGAGAAGACAGGGGAGGATCCTACGAGCAGTACTTC.

This chain connects TRBV27 to TRBJ1-1; possible D gene TRBD1, 6 bases. The CDR3 is made up of 14 amino acids. Trimming shortened V by 2 bases and J by 4 bases, and 11 bases separated the two germline ends. The germline V gene has CDR1 MNHEY and CDR2 SMNVEV (reference sequence). The CDR3 bases are TGTGCCAGCAGTTTACTCACAGGGAGCACTGAAGCTTTCTTT. Protein: CASSLLTGSTEAFF.

Only one count was recorded for this clone. This chain uses TRBV9 with TRBJ2-2, with a possible D match to TRBD1 (6 bases). Trimming shortened V by 3 bases and J by 9 bases, and 12 bases separated the two germline ends. This CDR3 is 13 amino acids long. From germline, CDR1 is SGDLS and CDR2 YYNGEE. The CDR3 coding sequence is TGTGCCAGCAGCGCAGGGGTAGGACGGGAGCTGTTTTTT. Protein sequence: CASSAGVGRELFF.

V gene TRBV29-1 combines with J gene TRBJ2-1; 8 bases are a match to TRBD2. J was trimmed by 4 bases and V by 8 bases; bases with no gene match: 7. The CDR3 loop spans 13 amino acids. Germline V gene data show CDR1 as SQVTM and CDR2 as ANQGSEA. The CDR3 loop is CSFSGNGYNEQFF. The CDR3 DNA reads TGCAGCTTTAGCGGGAATGGGTACAATGAGCAGTTCTTC.

V is TRBV5-1 and J is TRBJ2-2, with 8 bases identical to TRBD1. The germline CDR1 and CDR2 sequences are SGHRS and YFSETQ. This CDR3 comprises 15 residues. V dropped 0 bases and J dropped 5; count of bases not matched to a gene: 3. CDR3 nucleotide sequence: TGCGCCAGCAGCTTGGTTGGACAGGGAACCGGGGAGCTGTTTTTT. The encoded protein is CASSLVGQGTGELFF.

The genes are TRBV5-4 and TRBJ2-1, with TRBD2 matching over 7 bases. Germline V CDR1 and CDR2: SGHNT, YYREEE (reference sequence). Germline trimming cut 9 bases from V and 6 bases from J; bases unmatched to any gene: 12. CDR3 length: 14 amino acids. DNA of the CDR3: TGTGCCACCCTAGGGAGACTAGCCCCCAATGAGCAGTTCTTC. Translating it yields CATLGRLAPNEQFF.

The rearrangement links TRBV6-6 to TRBJ1-2, with D tentatively TRBD1 (5 bases). The V and J ends lost 5 bases and 3 bases respectively, with 13 bases between them. The CDR3 covers 14 residues. From germline, CDR1 is MNHNY and CDR2 SVGAGI (reference sequence). The CDR3 sequence: CASSGTGFDYGYTF. The CDR3 DNA sequence: TGTGCCAGCAGTGGGACTGGGTTTGACTATGGCTACACCTTC.

The chain employs TRBV10-1 and TRBJ1-1; TRBD1 matches 7 bases. The junction had 3 bases not matched to a gene; V was cut back by 2 bases and J by 0 bases. The CDR3 extends over 15 amino acids. Germline assignment: CDR1 WNHNN and CDR2 SYGVQD (reference sequence). The CDR3 spells CASSEGDSLNTEAFF. CDR3 coding DNA: TGCGCCAGCAGTGAGGGGGACAGCTTGAACACTGAAGCTTTCTTT.

The chain uses TRBV19 and TRBJ2-1, with D possibly matching TRBD2 (6 bases). Looked up from germline, CDR1 is LNHDA and CDR2 is SQIVND (reference sequence). The CDR3 sequence is 15 residues long. The germline V and J ends were trimmed by 0 bases and 15 bases, with 21 bases remaining between them. The CDR3 reads CASSIDRVGRPPLFF. The CDR3 region has the DNA TGTGCCAGTAGTATAGATCGGGTCGGGAGACCCCCCCTGTTCTTC.

The chain uses TRBV7-7 and TRBJ2-7; D gene unclear. There are 14 residues in the CDR3. Trimming removed 1 base at V and 0 bases at J, with 7 bases between. In germline, CDR1 is SSHAT, CDR2 FNYEAQ (reference sequence). The CDR3 DNA sequence: TGTGCCAGCAGCTTAGATACAAGCTCCTACGAGCAGTACTTC. Its translation: CASSLDTSSYEQYF.

J is TRBJ2-1 and V is TRBV7-9, with a possible D match to TRBD1 (5 bases). V was clipped by 5 bases and J by 6 bases, with 14 bases between them. Germline loops: CDR1 SEHNR, CDR2 FQNEAQ (reference sequence). The CDR3 loop spans 14 amino acids. This CDR3 reads CASSPRAPGNEQFF. The CDR3 nucleotides read TGTGCCAGCAGCCCCAGGGCTCCGGGCAATGAGCAGTTCTTC.

The rearrangement joins TRBV5-8 to TRBJ2-7; D perhaps matches TRBD2 (5 bases). This CDR3 contains 15 residues. CDR1 is SGHTS, CDR2 YDEGEE, per germline. V lost 2 bases, J lost 3 bases, and 15 bases lay in between. Here the CDR3 DNA reads TGTGCCAGCAGCTTACGGAGGACGGGCGGCTACGAGCAGTACTTC. Translated: CASSLRRTGGYEQYF.

This chain uses TRBV7-2 with TRBJ2-5, with 8 nucleotides matching TRBD2. The ends lost 5 bases at V and 4 bases at J; junction bases unmatched: 3. The CDR3 loop spans 13 amino acids. The germline gives CDR1 SGHTA, CDR2 FQGNSA. Here the CDR3 reads CASSLTSGETQYF. CDR3 sequence (DNA): TGTGCCAGCAGCCTAACTAGCGGAGAGACCCAGTACTTC.

The V and J genes are TRBV2 and TRBJ2-5; 8 nucleotides line up with TRBD2. Germline V gives CDR1 SNHLY, CDR2 FYNNEI. Unmatched junction bases numbered 0, after V lost 2 bases and J lost 4 bases. The CDR3 runs 13 residues. This CDR3 reads CASSEREGETQYF. The CDR3 DNA is TGTGCCAGCAGTGAACGGGAGGGAGAGACCCAGTACTTC.

The chain links TRBV30 to TRBJ1-5, with a tentative D call TRBD1 (6 bases). Germline CDR1 is GTSNPN and CDR2 is SVGIG (reference sequence). V gave up 2 bases and J gave up 15 bases, with 17 bases separating them. The CDR3 loop spans 12 amino acids. The chain's CDR3 is CAWSPRRTEMHF. The DNA for the CDR3 is TGTGCCTGGAGTCCTCGCCGGACAGAGATGCATTTT.

Notes on this clone: Other nucleotide sequences from this sample produce the same CDR3. This chain uses TRBV4-1 with TRBJ2-5; D is uncertain. Germline V gene lookup returns CDR1 MGHRA and CDR2 YSYEKL. Trimming took 0 bases from V and 3 from J, leaving 5 bases between them. The CDR3 has 13 amino acids. The CDR3 sequence is CASSQDLEETQYF. The CDR3 bases are TGCGCCAGCAGCCAAGATCTAGAAGAGACCCAGTACTTC.

This clone was seen only a few times. The V call is TRBV14, the J call TRBJ1-1; D unclear. V gave up 1 base and J gave up 8 bases, with 11 bases separating them. In germline, CDR1 is SGHDN, CDR2 FVKESK. The length of the CDR3 is 13 residues. Here the CDR3 reads CASSQVALREAFF. For the CDR3, the DNA is TGTGCCAGCAGCCAAGTCGCCCTCAGGGAAGCTTTCTTT. The full variable domain, completed using reference TRBV14 and TRBJ1-1, is EAGVTQFPSHSVIEKGQTVTLRCDPISGHDNLYWYRRVMGKEIKFLLHFVKESKQDESGMPNNRFLAERTGGTYSTLKVQPAELEDSGVYFCASSQVALREAFFGQGTRLTVV.

V gene TRBV30 combines with J gene TRBJ2-3; tentative D call: TRBD1 (5 bases). Germline V lookup: CDR1 GTSNPN, CDR2 SVGIG (reference sequence). The V and J ends lost 4 bases and 0 bases respectively, with 11 bases between them. This CDR3 has 14 amino acids. DNA for the CDR3: TGTGCCTGGAAGGGGCACCCGAGCACAGATACGCAGTATTTT. It translates to CAWKGHPSTDTQYF.

The genes are TRBV7-6 and TRBJ1-5; D gene ambiguous. The CDR3 runs 14 residues. V was shortened by 2 bases and J by 7 bases, with 12 bases between the two germline ends. Germline CDR1 SGHVS, CDR2 FNYEAQ. The CDR3 sequence is CASSLKPEGQPQHF. The DNA for the CDR3 is TGTGCCAGCAGCTTAAAGCCCGAGGGACAGCCCCAGCATTTT.

The chain joins TRBV5-4 to TRBJ1-2, with D possibly being TRBD1 (6 bases). V was shortened by 0 bases and J by 7 bases, with 19 bases between the two germline ends. Germline CDR1 is SGHNT and CDR2 is YYREEE (reference sequence). The CDR3 length is 16 residues. CDR3 region: CASSLDREGVLAGYTF. The CDR3 nucleotides read TGTGCCAGCAGCTTGGACCGGGAGGGGGTTTTGGCTGGCTACACCTTC.

The rearrangement uses TRBV21-1 and TRBJ1-1; the DNA was not used to check the table's D call, TRBD1. TRBV21-1 is a listed pseudogene. This CDR3 has 12 residues. The CDR3 is CASTGRVNEAFF. The CDR3 DNA reads as TGTGCCAGCACCGGCAGGGTTAACGAAGCTTTCTTT.

This clone has more than one count but fewer than ten. The chain has TRBV5-1 and TRBJ2-7; 7 positions agree with TRBD2. CDR3 size: 14 residues. The junction had 11 bases not matched to a gene; V was cut back by 4 bases and J by 7 bases. The germline gives CDR1 SGHRS, CDR2 YFSETQ. CDR3 sequence reads: CASSSGRALEEQYF. The CDR3 nucleotides are TGCGCCAGCAGCAGTGGGAGGGCCTTGGAGGAGCAGTACTTC.

The chain employs TRBV7-2 and TRBJ1-3; D perhaps matches TRBD1 (5 bases). V was trimmed by 5 bases and J by 4 bases, leaving 9 bases between them. The CDR3 runs 13 residues. The germline V gene encodes CDR1 SGHTA and CDR2 FQGNSA. CDR3 residues: CASSGARGNTIYF. The CDR3, as DNA: TGTGCCAGCAGCGGGGCTCGAGGAAACACCATATATTTT.

Comment on this clone: The same CDR3 arises from other DNA sequences in this sample as well. This chain uses TRBV7-9 with TRBJ1-1, with unresolved D. The V end was cut by 5 bases, the J end by 0 bases, with 10 bases between. This CDR3 has 14 amino acids. CDR1 SEHNR and CDR2 FQNEAQ come from the germline V gene (reference sequence). Here the CDR3 DNA reads TGTGCCAGCAGCCCCCGGGTTCTGAACACTGAAGCTTTCTTT. It specifies CASSPRVLNTEAFF.

V and J are TRBV7-2 and TRBJ1-3; 7 nucleotides match TRBD1. The CDR3 is 14 amino acids. CDR1 and CDR2 (germline): SGHTA, FQGNSA. The ends lost 5 bases at V and 7 bases at J; junction bases unmatched: 8. The CDR3 DNA reads as TGTGCCAGCAGCCGACAGGGAAAAACGAACACCATATATTTT. Its translation is CASSRQGKTNTIYF.